This TCR beta chain was sequenced in a study of graft-versus-host responses after intestinal transplantation. This clone was counted only a few times. Its antigen is currently unknown. Overall study findings and caveats: Some patients had graft-donor T cell macrochimerism, and their allografts showed high graft-versus-host to host-versus-graft clonal ratios.

Using immunoSEQ multiplex PCR, the repertoire was profiled, and TCRdb retains in-frame clones only, with some absent. The repertoire holds roughly 97,000 clones, with 91% as singletons. Germline V CDR1 and CDR2: SNHLY, FYNNEI. Trimming took 11 bases from V and 3 from J, leaving 11 bases between them. This CDR3 has 12 amino acids. The chain carries TRBV2 and TRBJ1-3; D is perhaps TRBD1 (6 bases). The sample in question was unstimulated CD4+ T cells sorted from spleen or lymph node cells, obtained before transplant. The sequence came from a human donor who was the organ donor for an intestinal transplant. The CDR3 reads CAAQGYGNTIYF. CDR3 DNA sequence: TGTGCCGCACAGGGTTATGGAAACACCATATATTTT.